The 21 T cell receptor beta chains listed next were all sequenced from one sample in a study of cytomegalovirus exposure and HLA in healthy donors. Assay used: immunoSEQ multiplex PCR; TCRdb lists only in-frame clones, some missing. This sample has about 110,000 clones, with approximately 96% found just once. Sequencing was done on a sample of PBMCs. The source is a woman aged 18-35 years in good health and CMV-seronegative.

This clone was seen more than once but under ten times. The chain is built from TRBV10-3 and TRBJ1-2; TRBD1 is a possible D gene (6 bases). CDR3 length: 13 amino acids. The V end was cut by 10 bases, the J end by 8 bases, with 20 bases between. Germline lookup yields CDR1 ENHRY and CDR2 SYGVKD. The CDR3 loop reads CATHPGSGDGYTF. In DNA, the CDR3 is TGTGCCACCCACCCCGGGTCAGGGGACGGCTACACCTTC.

The rearrangement joins TRBV7-2 to TRBJ1-2; 10 bases map to TRBD1. The CDR3 totals 16 residues. V lost 1 base to trimming and J lost 5 bases; unmatched junction nucleotides: 7. The germline V gene encodes CDR1 SGHTA and CDR2 FQGNSA. In nucleotides, the CDR3 is TGTGCCAGCAGCTTAGACCGGGACAGGGGTTTTTATGGCTACACCTTC. It specifies CASSLDRDRGFYGYTF.

The gene calls are TRBV4-3 and TRBJ1-2, with 11 bases identical to TRBD1. The germline CDR1 and CDR2 sequences are LGHNA and YSLEER. There are 15 residues in the CDR3. Germline trimming cut 6 bases from V and 2 bases from J; bases unmatched to any gene: 5. The CDR3 region is CASRQDRGRNYGYTF. The CDR3 DNA sequence: TGCGCCAGCAGACAGGACAGGGGGCGAAACTATGGCTACACCTTC.

This clone has a single count. The rearrangement uses TRBV27 and TRBJ2-7; D call uncertain. CDR1 is MNHEY, CDR2 SMNVEV, per germline (reference sequence). Trimming left V 2 bases short and J 0 bases short, with 8 bases between. This CDR3 has 14 amino acids. The CDR3 coding sequence is TGTGCCAGCAGTTTAAAGGAGTACTCCTACGAGCAGTACTTC. This translates into CASSLKEYSYEQYF.

The table lists this clone with a few counts. This chain uses TRBV15 with TRBJ1-5; D might be TRBD1 (5 bases). The germline CDR1 and CDR2 sequences are LNHNV and YYDKDF (reference sequence). The V end lost 3 bases, the J end lost 2 bases, and 11 bases lay between the germline ends. CDR3 size: 15 residues. The CDR3 nucleotides read TGTGCCACCAGCAGTTCAGGGATCGGCAATCAGCCCCAGCATTTT. It is translated as CATSSSGIGNQPQHF.

The DNA of the CDR3 is TGTGCCAGCTCACGGGACAGGGCTGATTCACCCCTCCACTTT. It yields the protein CASSRDRADSPLHF. This chain links TRBV18 with TRBJ1-6, with 9 bases lining up with TRBD1. CDR3 length equals 14 residues. Germline-derived CDR1 and CDR2 are KGHSH and LQKENI. The V gene end was trimmed by 4 bases and the J gene end by 8 bases; junction bases not matched to a gene: 3.

In this sample, this clone turned up once. The chain links TRBV4-3 to TRBJ2-7, with 8 nucleotides matching TRBD1. Per germline, CDR1 LGHNA and CDR2 YSLEER. The J segment lost 1 base and the V segment lost 0 bases, leaving 2 bases of the junction unmatched. This CDR3 is 15 amino acids long. Here the CDR3 DNA reads TGCGCCAGCAGCCAAGACAGGGGGCTATCCTACGAGCAGTACTTC. Translating gives CASSQDRGLSYEQYF.

This clone was observed a single time. This chain links TRBV6-6 with TRBJ2-1; a weak D match, TRBD2 (5 bases). The CDR3 sequence is 12 residues long. CDR1 MNHNY and CDR2 SVGAGI come from the germline V gene (reference sequence). V dropped 7 bases and J dropped 15 bases, with 19 bases sitting between them. The CDR3 nucleotides are TGTGCCAGCAACCACAGAGGAGGTACGCCGTTCTTC. It is translated as CASNHRGGTPFF.

This chain links TRBV19 with TRBJ1-1; the match to TRBD1 covers 8 bases. This CDR3 region has 14 residues. The V gene end was trimmed by 6 bases and the J gene end by 6 bases; junction bases not matched to a gene: 9. Germline V gene sequence: CDR1 LNHDA, CDR2 SQIVND (reference sequence). The CDR3 DNA sequence: TGTGCCAGTAGCAGGACAGGGAGTAGACCTGAAGCTTTCTTT. It specifies CASSRTGSRPEAFF.

This clone was picked up one time. V gene TRBV7-8 combines with J gene TRBJ2-1; TRBD2 matches at 16 bases. Germline V CDR1 and CDR2: SGHVS, FQNEAQ. The CDR3 runs 17 residues. The V segment lost 6 bases and the J segment 4 bases; nucleotides outside the gene matches: 6. CDR3 in amino acids: CASSSRGLAGGYNEQFF. CDR3 nucleotides: TGTGCCAGCAGTTCCCGGGGACTAGCGGGGGGGTACAATGAGCAGTTCTTC.

This clone was counted a single time. The rearrangement uses TRBV19 and TRBJ1-6; 9 nucleotides agree with TRBD1. J lost 5 bases, V lost 10 bases, and 15 bases had no gene match. This CDR3 contains 17 residues. CDR1 LNHDA and CDR2 SQIVND come from the germline V gene (reference sequence). The CDR3 bases are TGTGCCACCACCCCCCAACCGGGACAGGGTGATAATTCACCCCTCCACTTT. Translated: CATTPQPGQGDNSPLHF.

The chain combines TRBV6-5 with TRBJ2-2; a weak D match, TRBD1 (5 bases). Germline V gene lookup returns CDR1 MNHEY and CDR2 SVGAGI. Trimming took 1 base from V and 3 from J, leaving 9 bases between them. The CDR3 runs 15 residues. In nucleotides, the CDR3 is TGTGCCAGCAGTTACTTCTTCAGGGACACCGGGGAGCTGTTTTTT. This sequence encodes CASSYFFRDTGELFF.

The V gene is TRBV4-1, the J gene TRBJ2-3; TRBD1 matches at 8 bases. Germline V gene data show CDR1 as MGHRA and CDR2 as YSYEKL. CDR3 length: 15 residues. The ends lost 4 bases at V and 0 bases at J; junction bases unmatched: 3. The CDR3 nucleotides are TGCGCCAGCAGCCGGACAGGGCCTAGCACAGATACGCAGTATTTT. Translation: CASSRTGPSTDTQYF.

The chain is built from TRBV7-6 and TRBJ2-7; 9 bases align to TRBD1. The J segment lost 2 bases and the V segment lost 5 bases, leaving 4 bases of the junction unmatched. Germline CDR1 SGHVS, CDR2 FNYEAQ. The CDR3 length is 14 residues. The CDR3 DNA follows: TGTGCCAGCAGCCCCGGGACAGGGCCCTACGAGCAGTACTTC. Protein sequence: CASSPGTGPYEQYF.

The V call is TRBV18, the J call TRBJ1-4, with D uncertain. The germline V gene has CDR1 KGHSH and CDR2 LQKENI. Trimming shortened V by 5 bases and J by 0 bases, and 19 bases separated the two germline ends. The CDR3 totals 18 residues. The CDR3 nucleotides are TGTGCCAGCTCAGCTCTGCCACAGAGTACCGCAACTAATGAAAAACTGTTTTTT. This codes for CASSALPQSTATNEKLFF.

J is TRBJ2-7 and V is TRBV11-2, with 12 nucleotides matching TRBD1. Germline CDR1 SGHAT, CDR2 FQNNGV. The V segment lost 4 bases and the J segment 3 bases; nucleotides outside the gene matches: 4. The CDR3 totals 15 residues. Here the CDR3 DNA reads TGTGCCAGCAGCTATGGGACAGGGGGCTACTACGAGCAGTACTTC. This encodes CASSYGTGGYYEQYF. The full variable domain, in which reference TRBV11-2 and TRBJ2-7 provide the parts outside the CDR3, is EAGVAQSPRYKIIEKRQSVAFWCNPISGHATLYWYQQILGQGPKLLIQFQNNGVVDDSQLPKDRFSAERLKGVDSTLKIQPAKLEDSAVYLCASSYGTGGYYEQYFGPGTRLTVT.

The chain has TRBV18 and TRBJ2-7; 13 bases fit TRBD2. V dropped 6 bases and J dropped 7; count of bases not matched to a gene: 9. Germline loops: CDR1 KGHSH, CDR2 LQKENI. This CDR3 contains 15 residues. In DNA, the CDR3 is TGTGCCAGCTCCCCGGGACTAGCGGGGAAAATGGAGCAGTACTTC. The encoded protein is CASSPGLAGKMEQYF.

The chain has TRBV6-5 and TRBJ1-1; maybe TRBD1 (5 bases). Trimming took off 4 bases at V and 3 bases at J, with 9 bases between the two ends. The CDR3 length is 13 residues. Per germline, CDR1 MNHEY and CDR2 SVGAGI. For the CDR3, the DNA is TGTGCCAGCAGTTCTTCAGGGTACACTGAAGCTTTCTTT. As protein: CASSSSGYTEAFF.

The gene calls are TRBV6-5 and TRBJ2-7; 10 nucleotides match TRBD1. This CDR3 comprises 15 residues. Trimming cost V 2 bases and J 4 bases; bases outside gene matches: 5. The V gene's germline CDR1 is MNHEY and CDR2 SVGAGI. CDR3 amino acids: CASSYDAGQGYEQYF. In DNA, the CDR3 is TGTGCCAGCAGTTACGACGCGGGACAGGGGTACGAGCAGTACTTC.

This chain uses TRBV7-6 with TRBJ2-7; D is undetermined. CDR1 and CDR2 (germline): SGHVS, FNYEAQ. Trimming removed 4 bases at V and 4 bases at J, with 8 bases between. The CDR3 consists of 12 residues. The CDR3 here is CASSSPGYEQYF. In DNA, the CDR3 is TGTGCCAGCAGCTCCCCCGGGTACGAGCAGTACTTC.

The chain recombines TRBV6-5 with TRBJ1-3; D is perhaps TRBD1 (6 bases). The V gene's germline CDR1 is MNHEY and CDR2 SVGAGI. V lost 6 bases and J lost 4, with 16 bases in between. This CDR3 is built from 15 residues. In nucleotides, the CDR3 is TGTGCCAGCAGATCACAGGGAGTATTCGGAAACACCATATATTTT. It encodes CASRSQGVFGNTIYF.